The sequence of this T cell receptor beta chain was determined in a study of blood T cell repertoires in COVID-19 (TCRdb year 2020). Broadly, across the study: Samples covering the acute and convalescent phases of COVID-19 were provided by collaborators in the United States, Italy and Spain. The material from the prospective study consisted of cDNA or gDNA derived from T cells, B-cell-depleted T cells, or PBMCs. Nearly every sample came with metadata listing a de-identified subject ID, COVID-19 status, age in years and sex. A freely available public database, intended as a resource for researchers studying the immune response to SARS-CoV-2, is where the repertoires were released. Where HLA class I and class II types were available, the types were taken from metadata supplied by the sample provider, not from assay-based typing. Deeply sampled blood TCRbeta repertoires from subjects exposed to, actively infected with, or recovered from COVID-19 were included in the dataset. Samples came from the ongoing ImmuneRACE study (first 160 participants) plus 1,254 subjects from 6 global collaborators. General study outcomes and caveats: How much clinical and demographic metadata was included differed by source and by participant, and the metadata was provided uncurated.

The immunoSEQ Assay, a bias-controlled multiplex PCR, was used to amplify TCRbeta CDR3 regions from genomic DNA. The published analysis was carried out like this. The number of nucleated cells in each sample was estimated from the amplification of reference gene primers within the assay. To quantify the absolute abundance of each unique TCRbeta CDR3 rearrangement, sequence reads were collapsed and filtered. For each sample, productive Simpson clonality was calculated by taking the square root of Simpson's diversity index across productive rearrangements. Held by TCRdb, this immuneACCESS table contains in-frame sequences only and omits some clones. Under half of the omission traces to an unresolved V gene where checked; the cause of the rest is unknown. D and trimming were read from the DNA, whereas the V and J calls and clone size are those reported in that table. The sample data list just over 350,000 clones, and about 86% of these were observed just once. About 7.6% of the sample comes from the top ten.

This clone was observed a single time. Its antigen specificity is not known. No much larger clone is present one base from it, and per-base qualities are unavailable. The CDR3 runs 15 residues from the cysteine to the phenylalanine. CDR3 DNA only is kept here, 45 bases in frame from base 1. Sequences KGHSH (CDR1) and LQKENI (CDR2) are obtained from the germline V gene. Trimming accounts for 5 bases at V and 2 bases at J, while the number of junction bases matched to no gene is 5. At one collaborating source in Seattle, patients were enrolled during active infection and were followed longitudinally through the course of disease. Collaborating institutions collected whole blood in K2EDTA tubes following their own protocols. For TCRbeta analysis, collaborator samples were shipped as frozen whole blood, as isolated PBMCs, or as DNA extracted from either sample type.

The chain employs TRBV18 and TRBJ2-1, and 8 junction bases match TRBD1. Sequencing was done on a sample of peripheral blood. The sequence derives from a woman aged 55 to 70 with COVID-19, enrolled during active disease. The sequence in DNA is TGTGCCAGCTCAGCCGACAGGGGAACCTACAATGAGCAGTTCTTC. This translates into CASSADRGTYNEQFF. With the portions outside the CDR3 filled from the reference TRBV18 and TRBJ2-1 genes, the complete variable region becomes NAGVMQNPRHLVRRRGQEARLRCSPMKGHSHVYWYRQLPEEGLKFMVYLQKENIIDESGMPKERFSAEFPKEGPSILRIQQVVRGDSAAYFCASSADRGTYNEQFFGPGTRLTVL.